The 6 T cell receptor beta chains presented below share a single source sample, sequenced in a study of PD-L1 blockade in urothelial cancer. Time point described: pretreatment peripheral blood. Only in-frame clones appear in the TCRdb table, and some are missing; sequencing was by immunoSEQ multiplex PCR. The profile shows about 39,000 clones, roughly nine tenths of them singletons. This specimen consisted of PBMCs, obtained around atezolizumab (anti-PD-L1) treatment. These TCRs come from a woman in her sixties or seventies with urothelial cancer.

The V and J genes are TRBV4-3 and TRBJ2-7; TRBD2 aligns across 10 bases. The CDR3 covers 18 residues. V shed 0 bases, J shed 7 bases, and the junction held 15 bases outside the gene matches. Germline values: CDR1 LGHNA, CDR2 YSLEER. CDR3 nucleotides: TGCGCCAGCAGCCAAGATGGGCACTGGACTAGCGGTCGCAAAGAGCAGTACTTC. Translating it yields CASSQDGHWTSGRKEQYF.

The V call is TRBV4-1, the J call TRBJ2-1, with 9 bases matching TRBD2. V gave up 0 bases and J gave up 9 bases; unmatched junction bases: 15. Germline assignment: CDR1 MGHRA and CDR2 YSYEKL. The CDR3 loop spans 18 amino acids. CDR3 sequence: CASSQDHEASGKTSEQFF. In DNA, the CDR3 is TGCGCCAGCAGCCAAGATCATGAGGCTAGCGGGAAAACTAGTGAGCAGTTCTTC.

The rearrangement uses TRBV18 and TRBJ2-3, with TRBD1 matching over 11 bases. Germline V gene data show CDR1 as KGHSH and CDR2 as LQKENI. This CDR3 spans 14 amino acids. V trimming: 6 bases; J trimming: 3 bases; junction bases outside the gene matches: 2. For the CDR3, the DNA is TGTGCCAGCTCCCGGGACAGGGGGACAGATACGCAGTATTTT. It yields the protein CASSRDRGTDTQYF. Looking up the rest from reference TRBV18 and TRBJ2-3 gives the full variable domain: NAGVMQNPRHLVRRRGQEARLRCSPMKGHSHVYWYRQLPEEGLKFMVYLQKENIIDESGMPKERFSAEFPKEGPSILRIQQVVRGDSAAYFCASSRDRGTDTQYFGPGTRLTVL.

The chain recombines TRBV9 with TRBJ2-1; 14 nucleotides line up with TRBD2. This CDR3 is 16 amino acids long. Per germline, CDR1 SGDLS and CDR2 YYNGEE. V lost 0 bases, J lost 9 bases, and 5 bases stayed unmatched. This CDR3 reads CASSVDGTSGSSEQFF. For the CDR3, the DNA is TGTGCCAGCAGCGTAGACGGGACTAGCGGGAGTAGTGAGCAGTTCTTC.

Here the CDR3 DNA reads TGCGCCAGCAGCAGGGGACTAGCGGGAGGCGAGCAGTACTTC. The encoded protein is CASSRGLAGGEQYF. This chain links TRBV5-1 with TRBJ2-7, with 15 nucleotides matching TRBD2. Unmatched junction bases numbered 2, after V lost 4 bases and J lost 6 bases. The CDR3 is 14 residues long. Germline V CDR1 and CDR2: SGHRS, YFSETQ.

This chain uses TRBV5-1 with TRBJ2-7; D gene uncertain. This CDR3 has 14 amino acids. Trimming cost V 1 base and J 1 base, with 9 bases left between them. Germline V lookup: CDR1 SGHRS, CDR2 YFSETQ. The CDR3 DNA reads TGCGCCAGCAGCTTGAATTCAGGATCCTACGAGCAGTACTTC. Amino acid sequence: CASSLNSGSYEQYF. Filled out from reference TRBV5-1 and TRBJ2-7, the complete variable domain reads KAGVTQTPRYLIKTRGQQVTLSCSPISGHRSVSWYQQTPGQGLQFLFEYFSETQRNKGNFPGRFSGRQFSNSRSEMNVSTLELGDSALYLCASSLNSGSYEQYFGPGTRLTVT.